These 14 T cell receptor beta chains originate from one sample sequenced in a study of T-cell reconstitution after alpha-beta-depleted transplantation in children. Unique molecular identifiers were incorporated into the prepared TCRbeta library. MiXCR was run by TCRdb on the PCR reads, yielding one entry per CDR3 protein. The sample comprises some 220,000 distinct CDR3 sequences, 11% of which are singletons, and under 30% rests with the top ten. Sequencing used PBMCs, obtained before TCRalphabeta/CD19-depleted stem cell transplant. These receptors came from a child in the first two years of life with acute myeloid leukemia, due to receive a stem cell transplant.

This clonotype has a count of ten or more. The CDR3 loop reads CASSLGGTVLDNEQFF. The CDR3 DNA reads TGCGCCAGCAGCCTTGGGGGGACGGTTCTCGACAATGAGCAGTTCTTC. The genes are TRBV5-1 and TRBJ2-1; TRBD2 is a possible D gene (6 bases). Germline CDR1 is SGHRS and CDR2 is YFSETQ. V gave up 4 bases and J gave up 5 bases, with 19 bases separating them. There are 16 residues in the CDR3.

This clonotype showed up many times. V and J are TRBV28 and TRBJ1-2; 10 bases agree with TRBD1. The germline gives CDR1 MDHEN, CDR2 SYDVKM. There are 13 residues in the CDR3. V was clipped by 6 bases and J by 6 bases; unmatched bases: 4. The CDR3 nucleotides read TGTGCCAGCAGGCGAGACAGGGGGCATGGCTACACCTTC. It codes for CASRRDRGHGYTF.

This clonotype appeared many times. This chain connects TRBV12-3 or TRBV12-4 to TRBJ2-7; D unresolved. The CDR3 contains 15 residues. V shed 5 bases and J shed 0 bases, with 14 bases lying between them. The CDR3 DNA reads as TGTGCCAGCAGTCCTCGGTGGACCAGCTCCTACGAGCAGTACTTC. It is translated as CASSPRWTSSYEQYF.

The chain has TRBV10-3 and TRBJ2-1; TRBD2 aligns across 9 bases. The CDR3 loop spans 15 amino acids. J was trimmed by 3 bases and V by 3 bases; bases with no gene match: 3. Per the germline V gene, CDR1 is ENHRY and CDR2 is SYGVKD. The CDR3 loop reads CAISDSRGGYNEQFF. CDR3 in DNA: TGTGCCATCAGTGATTCGCGGGGGGGCTACAATGAGCAGTTCTTC.

This clonotype has at least ten counts. The V call is TRBV20-1, the J call TRBJ2-1; the match to TRBD2 covers 13 bases. The J segment lost 9 bases and the V segment lost 7 bases, leaving 9 bases of the junction unmatched. This CDR3 has 14 residues. Germline lookup yields CDR1 DFQATT and CDR2 SNEGSKA (reference sequence). As DNA, the CDR3 is TGCAGTGAGGGAACTAGCGGGAGGGCCAGTGAGCAGTTCTTC. It specifies CSEGTSGRASEQFF.

In its sample, this clonotype was seen many times. V is TRBV10-3 and J is TRBJ2-1, with a weak D call TRBD1 (6 bases). Per germline, CDR1 ENHRY and CDR2 SYGVKD. Between the trimmed V and J ends, which lost 4 bases and 11 bases, there was a span of 18 bases. This CDR3 is built from 14 residues. The CDR3 region is CAISGAGETGKQFF. As DNA, the CDR3 is TGTGCCATCAGTGGGGCAGGGGAAACCGGAAAGCAGTTCTTC.

This clonotype was counted ten times or more. The chain couples TRBV9 to TRBJ1-2, with 8 nucleotides matching TRBD1. The CDR3 has 13 amino acids. With V trimmed by 3 bases and J by 4 bases, 2 bases remained unmatched. Germline lookup yields CDR1 SGDLS and CDR2 YYNGEE. The CDR3 region has the DNA TGTGCCAGCAGCGCCACAGGGGGCTATGGCTACACCTTC. Its translation: CASSATGGYGYTF.

This clonotype was found many times. The chain carries TRBV5-1 and TRBJ1-1, with D perhaps matching TRBD1 (5 bases). Trimming took off 2 bases at V and 1 base at J, with 9 bases between the two ends. CDR3 length equals 14 residues. From germline, CDR1 is SGHRS and CDR2 YFSETQ. The CDR3 DNA reads TGCGCCAGCAGCTTATACGGGGGGAACACTGAAGCTTTCTTT. Encoded protein: CASSLYGGNTEAFF.

This clonotype was found many times. V is TRBV29-1 and J is TRBJ2-7, with TRBD1 matching over 7 bases. V shed 7 bases, J shed 5 bases, and the junction held 11 bases outside the gene matches. CDR1 and CDR2 (germline): SQVTM, ANQGSEA. This CDR3 contains 13 residues. CDR3 coding DNA: TGCAGCGGAGGATCAGGGGGACACGACGAGCAGTACTTC. Amino acids: CSGGSGGHDEQYF.

This clonotype was observed a handful of times. This chain connects TRBV28 to TRBJ1-2, with TRBD1 identical over 8 bases. The CDR3 extends over 13 amino acids. CDR1 is MDHEN and CDR2 is SYDVKM in the germline V gene. V lost 7 bases to trimming and J lost 6 bases; unmatched junction nucleotides: 7. CDR3 loop: CASIVGTGNGYTF. The CDR3 DNA is TGTGCCAGCATAGTGGGGACAGGCAATGGCTACACCTTC.

This clonotype was seen ten or more times. The V gene is TRBV20-1, the J gene TRBJ2-7, with D hard to call. With 3 bases removed from V and 3 bases from J, the gap between germline ends came to 12 bases. This CDR3 has 13 amino acids. Germline CDR1 reads DFQATT; CDR2 reads SNEGSKA (reference sequence). CDR3 residues: CSASSLQVYEQYF. The DNA for the CDR3 is TGCAGTGCTAGTAGCCTCCAGGTCTACGAGCAGTACTTC.

The chain is built from TRBV10-3 and TRBJ2-7; D is unclear. V was pared by 0 bases and J by 0 bases, with 6 bases between. The CDR3 has 14 amino acids. From germline, CDR1 is ENHRY and CDR2 SYGVKD. CDR3: CAISESRSSYEQYF. DNA of the CDR3: TGTGCCATCAGTGAGTCTAGAAGCTCCTACGAGCAGTACTTC.

V gene TRBV20-1 combines with J gene TRBJ2-7, with D hard to call. Trimming stripped 6 bases from V and 0 bases from J, with 15 bases between. This CDR3 is 14 amino acids long. The germline CDR1 and CDR2 sequences are DFQATT and SNEGSKA (reference sequence). The CDR3 region is CSARPRQHSYEQYF. CDR3 coding DNA: TGCAGTGCCCGCCCCAGGCAGCACTCCTACGAGCAGTACTTC.

This clonotype was observed many times. V and J are TRBV5-1 and TRBJ1-2; the D is unclear. The V gene lost 0 bases and the J gene lost 4 bases, with 13 bases spanning the gap. Germline CDR1 SGHRS, CDR2 YFSETQ. The CDR3 sequence is 15 residues long. The CDR3 loop is CASSLAGETTYGYTF. The CDR3 nucleotides are TGCGCCAGCAGCTTGGCCGGGGAGACGACCTATGGCTACACCTTC.